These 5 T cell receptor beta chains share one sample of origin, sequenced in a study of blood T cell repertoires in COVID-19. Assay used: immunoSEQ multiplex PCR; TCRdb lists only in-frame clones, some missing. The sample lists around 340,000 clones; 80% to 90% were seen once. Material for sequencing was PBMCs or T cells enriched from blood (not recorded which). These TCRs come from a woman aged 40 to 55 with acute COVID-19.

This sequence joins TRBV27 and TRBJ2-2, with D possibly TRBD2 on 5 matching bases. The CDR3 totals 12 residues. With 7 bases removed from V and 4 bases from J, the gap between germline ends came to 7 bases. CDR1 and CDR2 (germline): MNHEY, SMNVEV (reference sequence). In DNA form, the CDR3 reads TGTGCCAGCAAGGGAGCCACCGGGGAGCTGTTTTTT. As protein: CASKGATGELFF.

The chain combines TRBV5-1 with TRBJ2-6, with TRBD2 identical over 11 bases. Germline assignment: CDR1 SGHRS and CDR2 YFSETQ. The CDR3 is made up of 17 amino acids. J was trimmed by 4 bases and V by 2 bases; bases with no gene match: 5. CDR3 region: CASSLDSGGAGANVLTF. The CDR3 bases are TGCGCCAGCAGCTTAGATAGCGGGGGGGCCGGGGCCAACGTCCTGACTTTC.

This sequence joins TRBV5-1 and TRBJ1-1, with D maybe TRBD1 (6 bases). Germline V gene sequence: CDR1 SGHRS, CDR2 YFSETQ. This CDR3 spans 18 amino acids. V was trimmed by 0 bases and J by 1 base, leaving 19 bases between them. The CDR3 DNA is TGCGCCAGCAGCTTGGGGGGGACATCTCTTCCTGGGAACACTGAAGCTTTCTTT. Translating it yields CASSLGGTSLPGNTEAFF.

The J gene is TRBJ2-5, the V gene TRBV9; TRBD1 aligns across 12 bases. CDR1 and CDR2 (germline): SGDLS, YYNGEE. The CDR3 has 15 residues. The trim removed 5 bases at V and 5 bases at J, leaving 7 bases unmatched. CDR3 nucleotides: TGTGCCAGCAGTCCGGGACAGGGGGCAAGGGAGACCCAGTACTTC. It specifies CASSPGQGARETQYF. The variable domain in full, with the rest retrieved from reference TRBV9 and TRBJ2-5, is DSGVTQTPKHLITATGQRVTLRCSPRSGDLSVYWYQQSLDQGLQFLIQYYNGEERAKGNILERFSAQQFPDLHSELNLSSLELGDSALYFCASSPGQGARETQYFGPGTRLLVL.

For the CDR3, the DNA is TGCGCCAGCAGCGTACCGGGACTAGCGGCCTACGAGCAGTACTTC. This codes for CASSVPGLAAYEQYF. This rearrangement joins TRBV4-1 to TRBJ2-7; TRBD2 matches at 11 bases. CDR1 and CDR2 from the germline V gene are MGHRA and YSYEKL. This CDR3 spans 15 amino acids. V lost 5 bases and J lost 2; bases outside the gene matches: 5.